This TCR beta chain was documented in a study of T cell clonality in common variable immunodeficiency. This clone was seen many times. Its antigen is currently unknown. From the germline J gene comes the end of the CDR3, since the read stops 3 residues before it. The CDR3 extends over 13 amino acids. The germline V gene encodes CDR1 SGDLS and CDR2 YYNGEE. Trimming removed 6 bases at V and 6 bases at J, with 13 bases between. Study-level findings and limits: Shared TCRbeta clones were fewer between CVID subjects than controls. CVID subjects had higher TCRbeta clonality than healthy controls, most marked in about a third.

Profiling relied on immunoSEQ multiplex PCR, and the TCRdb table lists in-frame clones only, not all of them. This sample carries 35,000 to 50,000 clones, none of them present only once. The chain recombines TRBV9 with TRBJ2-1; D is perhaps TRBD2 (6 bases). The receptor was derived from a person aged 18 to 75 in good health. Input material: peripheral blood mononuclear cells. CDR3 residues: CASTSRGSNEQFF. CDR3 DNA (partial): TGTGCCAGCACCTCGCGGGGTAGCAATGAG.